Presented here are 18 T cell receptor beta chains from one specimen sequenced in a study of T cells in Graves' hyperthyroidism and ophthalmopathy (dated by TCRdb to the late 2010s). Receptors were amplified or captured by multiplex PCR. Sequencing instrument: Illumina HiSeq 2000. The TCR beta CDR3 regions were amplified from RNA transcripts. The first round of RT-PCR for the TCR CDR3 was performed with the HTBI primer set and the Qiagen OneStep RT-PCR kit. TCRdb cleaned the public reads at Q25 with fastp, built clones with MiXCR and kept in-frame beta chains. For every CDR3 protein sequence, its rows merge into one entry that carries the most common genes and DNA. This sample has around 400,000 distinct CDR3 sequences in its table, and 15% to 19% of those were observed once. The ten top clones hold around a quarter of the sample. Sequenced material: blood. The receptors shown here come from a woman aged 18 to 35 with Graves' hyperthyroidism that later progressed to Graves' ophthalmopathy.

V and J are TRBV20-1 and TRBJ2-2; 13 bases are shared with TRBD2. Per germline, CDR1 DFQATT and CDR2 SNEGSKA (reference sequence). The CDR3 consists of 18 residues. V lost 0 bases to trimming and J lost 7 bases; unmatched junction nucleotides: 11. The CDR3 DNA follows: TGCAGTGCTAGAGACCCCCGGACTAGCGGGAGAAGAATCGGGGAGCTGTTTTTT. Its translation is CSARDPRTSGRRIGELFF.

This clonotype was seen only a few times. The V gene is TRBV13, the J gene TRBJ2-5; TRBD2 matches 9 bases. V gave up 2 bases and J gave up 3 bases; unmatched junction bases: 7. Germline-derived CDR1 and CDR2 are PRHDT and FYEKMQ (reference sequence). The CDR3 spans 16 residues. CDR3 DNA sequence: TGTGCCAGCAGCTTAAGGGGAGCGGGAGGCGAAGAGACCCAGTACTTC. Translated: CASSLRGAGGEETQYF.

V and J are TRBV5-1 and TRBJ2-1, with TRBD1 identical over 9 bases. In germline, CDR1 is SGHRS, CDR2 YFSETQ. V was pared by 2 bases and J by 8 bases, with 8 bases of the junction left unmatched. This CDR3 comprises 15 residues. The chain's CDR3 is CASSFKQGASHEQFF. The DNA of the CDR3 is TGCGCCAGCAGCTTTAAACAGGGGGCAAGCCATGAGCAGTTCTTC. Complete variable domain (other parts from reference TRBV5-1 and TRBJ2-1): KAGVTQTPRYLIKTRGQQVTLSCSPISGHRSVSWYQQTPGQGLQFLFEYFSETQRNKGNFPGRFSGRQFSNSRSEMNVSTLELGDSALYLCASSFKQGASHEQFFGPGTRLTVL.

This clonotype occurred many times. J is TRBJ2-7 and V is TRBV20-1, with a possible D match to TRBD2 (5 bases). Between the trimmed V and J ends, which lost 6 bases and 1 base, there was a span of 16 bases. The germline V gene has CDR1 DFQATT and CDR2 SNEGSKA (reference sequence). The CDR3 has 14 residues. The CDR3 spells CSAKGVSSSYEQYF. The CDR3 nucleotides are TGCAGTGCAAAGGGAGTGTCCTCGTCCTACGAGCAGTACTTC.

In its sample, this clonotype was seen many times. The rearrangement joins TRBV6-5 to TRBJ2-7; D call uncertain. The CDR3 totals 15 residues. Between the trimmed V and J ends, which lost 0 bases and 5 bases, there was a span of 14 bases. Germline loops: CDR1 MNHEY, CDR2 SVGAGI. This chain's CDR3 is CASSYSIGLRNEQYF. The CDR3, as DNA: TGTGCCAGCAGTTACTCGATCGGGTTAAGGAACGAGCAGTACTTC.

This chain connects TRBV10-3 to TRBJ2-4, with D possibly matching TRBD2 (6 bases). CDR3 length: 15 amino acids. Trimming left V 0 bases short and J 1 base short, with 7 bases between. Germline V gene sequence: CDR1 ENHRY, CDR2 SYGVKD. The CDR3, as DNA: TGTGCCATCAGTGAGTCCGGGGGTGCCAAAAACATTCAGTACTTC. Amino acid sequence: CAISESGGAKNIQYF.

Here the CDR3 reads CASSRDGPETQYF. The DNA for the CDR3 is TGTGCCAGCAGCCGAGACGGGCCAGAGACCCAGTACTTC. The chain recombines TRBV5-4 with TRBJ2-5; D gene ambiguous. V dropped 4 bases and J dropped 4 bases, with 11 bases sitting between them. The CDR3 consists of 13 residues. Germline loops: CDR1 SGHNT, CDR2 YYREEE (reference sequence).

This clonotype has a handful of counts. J is TRBJ2-7 and V is TRBV6-5; 11 positions match TRBD1. Germline loops: CDR1 MNHEY, CDR2 SVGAGI. The junction had 6 bases not matched to a gene; V was cut back by 6 bases and J by 2 bases. The length of the CDR3 is 15 residues. The CDR3 loop reads CASRYPGQGAYEQYF. The CDR3, as DNA: TGTGCCAGCAGATACCCGGGACAGGGGGCCTACGAGCAGTACTTC.

This clonotype appeared a few times. The chain is built from TRBV7-8 and TRBJ1-6; no firm D call. This CDR3 spans 15 amino acids. Trimming stripped 1 base from V and 5 bases from J, with 9 bases between. Per the germline V gene, CDR1 is SGHVS and CDR2 is FQNEAQ. The CDR3 nucleotides read TGTGCCAGCAGCTTAGTGGGGAAGAATAATTCACCCCTCCACTTT. Its protein is CASSLVGKNNSPLHF.

The V gene is TRBV20-1, the J gene TRBJ2-4, with 9 bases aligning to TRBD2. This CDR3 contains 15 residues. Germline V gene data show CDR1 as DFQATT and CDR2 as SNEGSKA (reference sequence). V was clipped by 6 bases and J by 0 bases; unmatched bases: 6. The DNA for the CDR3 is TGCAGTGCCGACCTAGCGGGAATAGCCAAAAACATTCAGTACTTC. Protein: CSADLAGIAKNIQYF.

Points on this clonotype: One end of the junction is discordant with germline, which a read error may explain. The rearrangement uses TRBV4-3 and TRBJ1-6, with D unclear. Germline values: CDR1 LGHNA, CDR2 YSLEER. This CDR3 has 17 amino acids. The CDR3, as DNA: TGCGCCAGCAGCCAAGAGCCCGGAACGGCATATAGTTCACCCCTCCACTTT. Translating gives CASSQEPGTAYSSPLHF.

The gene calls are TRBV20-1 and TRBJ2-3; 9 bases match TRBD2. From germline, CDR1 is DFQATT and CDR2 SNEGSKA (reference sequence). The CDR3 is made up of 16 amino acids. With 1 base clipped from V and 2 bases from J, the junction kept 7 bases outside the gene matches. CDR3 in DNA: TGCAGTGCTAGAGTTTTTTTAGCGGGGGACACAGATACGCAGTATTTT. Translation: CSARVFLAGDTDTQYF.

The CDR3 DNA reads TGTGCCAGCAGAACGGGGTCATCGTCGAATTACGAGCAGTACTTC. Its protein product is CASRTGSSSNYEQYF. The rearrangement uses TRBV28 and TRBJ2-7; D is possibly TRBD2 (5 bases). The V and J ends lost 6 bases and 4 bases respectively, with 19 bases between them. This CDR3 is 15 amino acids long. Looked up from germline, CDR1 is MDHEN and CDR2 is SYDVKM. Full variable domain (rest looked up from reference TRBV28 and TRBJ2-7): DVKVTQSSRYLVKRTGEKVFLECVQDMDHENMFWYRQDPGLGLRLIYFSYDVKMKEKGDIPEGYSVSREKKERFSLILESASTNQTSMYLCASRTGSSSNYEQYFGPGTRLTVT.

This clonotype was seen many times. The V and J genes are TRBV2 and TRBJ1-1; 7 positions match TRBD1. Per the germline V gene, CDR1 is SNHLY and CDR2 is FYNNEI. The J segment lost 10 bases and the V segment lost 2 bases, leaving 13 bases of the junction unmatched. The length of the CDR3 is 15 residues. The CDR3 is CASSEQGVRQGRAFF. The CDR3 nucleotides are TGTGCCAGCAGTGAACAGGGGGTTCGACAGGGACGAGCTTTCTTT.

The V and J genes are TRBV16 and TRBJ2-1; 12 bases fit TRBD2. CDR1 is KGHSY and CDR2 is FQNENV in the germline V gene. V was clipped by 4 bases and J by 7 bases; unmatched bases: 5. The CDR3 is made up of 15 amino acids. CDR3 nucleotides: TGTGCCAGCAGCCCGACTAGCGGGGGTATTAATGAGCAGTTCTTC. It translates to CASSPTSGGINEQFF.

The chain joins TRBV18 to TRBJ2-1, with D perhaps matching TRBD2 (5 bases). The length of the CDR3 is 15 residues. CDR1 KGHSH and CDR2 LQKENI come from the germline V gene. With 2 bases removed from V and 8 bases from J, the gap between germline ends came to 16 bases. CDR3 region: CASSPSWLEGDEQFF. The CDR3 DNA sequence: TGTGCCAGCTCACCATCCTGGCTAGAGGGCGATGAGCAGTTCTTC.

In its sample, this clonotype was seen a few times. The V and J genes are TRBV15 and TRBJ2-7; D gene ambiguous. The germline CDR1 and CDR2 sequences are LNHNV and YYDKDF (reference sequence). The length of the CDR3 is 14 residues. The V end lost 2 bases, the J end lost 2 bases, and 10 bases lay between the germline ends. Here the CDR3 reads CATSRTDKPYEQYF. The CDR3 coding sequence is TGTGCCACCAGCAGAACCGACAAGCCCTACGAGCAGTACTTC.

This clonotype showed up many times. V is TRBV7-2 and J is TRBJ2-2; possible D gene TRBD2, 5 bases. CDR1 and CDR2 (germline): SGHTA, FQGNSA. The V and J ends lost 1 base and 4 bases respectively, with 16 bases between them. The CDR3 loop spans 17 amino acids. The CDR3 is CASSLGRGDKGTGELFF. CDR3 nucleotide sequence: TGTGCCAGCAGCTTAGGCCGGGGAGACAAAGGCACCGGGGAGCTGTTTTTT.